This TCR beta chain appears in the sequencing data of a study of read filtering for tumor transcriptome and immune sequencing. This clonotype has a count of ten or more. The antigen remains undetermined. This library used roughly 400 ng RNA and molecular barcoded adaptors spanning alpha/delta and beta/gamma chains. TCRdb re-analysed the reads in MiXCR, keeping a single row per CDR3 protein. The sample yields 93,000 or so distinct CDR3 sequences, roughly 21% seen once. Study-wide findings and caveats: Dropping single-read clonotypes raised IR-seq and RNA-seq shared-clonotype correlation.

Sequencing input: a population of CD138-negative cells sorted from bone marrow. This TCR was recovered from a donor aged 40 or over with multiple myeloma.

CDR3 coding DNA: TGTGCCAGCACCCAAAACCCCGGGGGAAACTACAATGAGCAGTTCTTC. Its protein is CASTQNPGGNYNEQFF. This chain joins TRBV6-1 and TRBJ2-1; perhaps TRBD2 as D (6 bases). CDR1 is MNHNS and CDR2 is SASEGT in the germline V gene. This CDR3 spans 16 amino acids. V lost 7 bases to trimming and J lost 3 bases, with 19 bases between them.